A selection of T cell receptor beta chains follows, all from one sample in a study of blood T cell repertoires in COVID-19. This table comes from immunoSEQ multiplex PCR, and its TCRdb copy is limited to in-frame clones, with some not included. The table records 200,000 to 250,000 clones, more than 80% of them present only once. The sequencing input was PBMCs or T cells enriched from blood (not recorded which). The receptor source for this set is a middle-aged man who had been exposed to COVID-19. Both conserved end residues are part of each CDR3. The order of the fields is V gene, J gene, CDR3 protein.

V gene: TRBV19
J gene: TRBJ1-5
CDR3 protein: CASQTSGIFSNQPQHF

V gene: TRBV6-1
J gene: TRBJ1-1
CDR3 protein: CASSDDRGRLGAFF

V gene: TRBV28
J gene: TRBJ1-3
CDR3 protein: CASSLGQGPGNTIYF

V gene: TRBV7-2
J gene: TRBJ1-6
CDR3 protein: CASSLRMNSPLHF

V gene: TRBV5-4
J gene: TRBJ2-6
CDR3 protein: CASSSKTGGGSGANVLTF

V gene: TRBV19
J gene: TRBJ2-3
CDR3 protein: CASSISGSTDTQYF

V gene: TRBV7-8
J gene: TRBJ1-1
CDR3 protein: CASSLSNRVRGAEAFF

V gene: TRBV14
J gene: TRBJ2-1
CDR3 protein: CASSFGVGYYNEQFF

V gene: TRBV3-1/TRBV3-2
J gene: TRBJ2-5
CDR3 protein: CASSQGLAQAQYF

V gene: TRBV7-3
J gene: TRBJ2-2
CDR3 protein: CASSANPSGLAGSGELFF

V gene: TRBV28
J gene: TRBJ2-3
CDR3 protein: CASSSPLAGGSDTQYF

V gene: TRBV7-9
J gene: TRBJ1-2
CDR3 protein: CASSPVQGNYGYTF

V gene: TRBV11-2
J gene: TRBJ2-1
CDR3 protein: CASSLISYNEQFF

V gene: TRBV19
J gene: TRBJ2-6
CDR3 protein: CASSNLPGANVLTF

V gene: TRBV24-1
J gene: TRBJ2-1
CDR3 protein: CATSWGSEGISYNEQFF

V gene: TRBV2
J gene: TRBJ1-1
CDR3 protein: CASSEMGPATEAFF

V gene: TRBV2
J gene: TRBJ2-1
CDR3 protein: CASREREEKTQFF

V gene: TRBV7-6
J gene: TRBJ1-5
CDR3 protein: CASSLAVRYSNQPQHF

V gene: TRBV9
J gene: TRBJ2-7
CDR3 protein: CASSGTSYEQYF

V gene: TRBV9
J gene: TRBJ1-1
CDR3 protein: CASSPPQGENTEAFF

V gene: TRBV6-5
J gene: TRBJ1-3
CDR3 protein: CASREDSYGNTIYF

V gene: TRBV5-1
J gene: TRBJ1-1
CDR3 protein: CASSLRGQGMSEAFF

V gene: TRBV28
J gene: TRBJ2-4
CDR3 protein: CASSLLGLVAALAKNIQYF

V gene: TRBV2
J gene: TRBJ1-1
CDR3 protein: CASSVGLMNTEAFF

V gene: TRBV24-1
J gene: TRBJ2-1
CDR3 protein: CATSDPENGYNEQFF

V gene: TRBV5-5
J gene: TRBJ1-1
CDR3 protein: CASSQNTNTEAFF

V gene: TRBV10-3
J gene: TRBJ2-3
CDR3 protein: CAISDNLRGGFGDTQYF

V gene: TRBV5-6
J gene: TRBJ1-2
CDR3 protein: CASSPGQVYGYTF

V gene: TRBV11-2
J gene: TRBJ2-3
CDR3 protein: CASSLVLSGADTQYF

V gene: TRBV13
J gene: TRBJ2-1
CDR3 protein: CASNTGGSYNEQFF

V gene: TRBV9
J gene: TRBJ1-1
CDR3 protein: CASSVELNTEAFF

V gene: TRBV9
J gene: TRBJ1-3
CDR3 protein: CASSAQGANFGNTIYF

V gene: TRBV4-2
J gene: TRBJ1-2
CDR3 protein: CASSRPRGDNYGYTF

V gene: TRBV18
J gene: TRBJ1-5
CDR3 protein: CASSPDRSGQPQHF

V gene: TRBV27
J gene: TRBJ1-5
CDR3 protein: CASSRGGQPQHF

V gene: TRBV10-3
J gene: TRBJ2-6
CDR3 protein: CAISSGMSSGANVLTF

V gene: TRBV14
J gene: TRBJ1-1
CDR3 protein: CASSQAIDRVRGTEAFF

V gene: TRBV2
J gene: TRBJ2-3
CDR3 protein: CASSEGAGVDTQYF

V gene: TRBV25-1
J gene: TRBJ1-2
CDR3 protein: CASSDSSGAPGYGYTF

V gene: TRBV28
J gene: TRBJ1-1
CDR3 protein: CASSWGQGALWLRTEAFF

V gene: TRBV7-9
J gene: TRBJ2-1
CDR3 protein: CASSFKPTGAYNEQFF

V gene: TRBV9
J gene: TRBJ1-1
CDR3 protein: CASSVGGANTEAFF

V gene: TRBV27
J gene: TRBJ1-5
CDR3 protein: CASSSTGAVQPQHF

V gene: TRBV2
J gene: TRBJ2-1
CDR3 protein: CASCLQGPSMGEQFF

V gene: TRBV19
J gene: TRBJ2-1
CDR3 protein: CASSGGQGSSYNEQFF

V gene: TRBV2
J gene: TRBJ2-1
CDR3 protein: CASSGTPSSYNEQFF

V gene: TRBV6-5
J gene: TRBJ1-2
CDR3 protein: CASSWTGAVYGYTF

V gene: TRBV6-5
J gene: TRBJ1-1
CDR3 protein: CASNYGTLGTEAFF

V gene: TRBV5-1
J gene: TRBJ2-2
CDR3 protein: CASSLLGQGSGGELFF

V gene: TRBV18
J gene: TRBJ2-5
CDR3 protein: CASSPTSGLIETQYF

V gene: TRBV6-5
J gene: TRBJ1-1
CDR3 protein: CASSRGQNTEAFF

V gene: TRBV7-2
J gene: TRBJ2-1
CDR3 protein: CASSPGTSGRPWDEQFF